Below are 4 T cell receptor beta chains sequenced from a single sample in a study of blood T cell repertoires in COVID-19. Method: immunoSEQ multiplex PCR; TCRdb's copy keeps in-frame clones and lacks some. The sample carries 75,000 to 100,000 clones, around 87% recorded once. Sequences were obtained from peripheral blood. The receptor source for this set is a human donor in a cohort sampled during active COVID-19.

The chain joins TRBV19 to TRBJ1-4; a possible D gene is TRBD1 (6 bases). This CDR3 region has 17 residues. Trimming shortened V by 8 bases and J by 2 bases, and 21 bases separated the two germline ends. The V gene's germline CDR1 is LNHDA and CDR2 SQIVND (reference sequence). The CDR3 DNA reads as TGTGCCAGTGTCGGACAGTCCCTTCCGACTACTAATGAAAAACTGTTTTTT. Its protein product is CASVGQSLPTTNEKLFF.

This rearrangement joins TRBV2 to TRBJ2-7, with D maybe TRBD1 (6 bases). The germline V and J ends were trimmed by 7 bases and 9 bases, with 16 bases remaining between them. Germline V gives CDR1 SNHLY, CDR2 FYNNEI. The CDR3 spans 12 residues. The CDR3 sequence is CASNKGTYGQYF. Written as DNA, the CDR3 is TGTGCCAGCAACAAGGGGACATATGGGCAGTACTTC.

Notes on this clone: The DNA is left out, because the CDR3 cannot be placed on it with certainty; the CDR3 is given as TCRdb lists it. V is TRBV19 and J is TRBJ2-7; TRBD1 is the table's D call, not checked against the DNA. 18 amino acids form the CDR3, both terminal residues included. The germline V gene encodes CDR1 LNHDA and CDR2 SQIVND (reference sequence). CDR3 protein: CASSMRGMAVLRAEEQYF.

The chain has TRBV3-1 (or the pseudogene TRBV3-2) and TRBJ1-3; maybe TRBD1 (6 bases). V lost 1 base and J lost 0, with 10 bases in between. Germline CDR1 LGHDT, CDR2 YNNKEL (reference sequence). The CDR3 contains 16 residues. CDR3 nucleotide sequence: TGTGCCAGCAGCCAAGGGGCAGGGGCCTCTGGAAACACCATATATTTT. Its protein product is CASSQGAGASGNTIYF.